This TCR beta chain originates from a study of blood T cell repertoires in COVID-19. Assay used: immunoSEQ multiplex PCR; TCRdb lists only in-frame clones, some missing. The sample yields approximately 50,000 clones, 90% seen once. V shed 4 bases and J shed 1 base, with 3 bases lying between them. CDR3 length: 12 residues. The germline V gene has CDR1 KGHDR and CDR2 SFDVKD. Sequencing was carried out using peripheral blood. The clonotype originates from a human donor in a cohort sampled during active COVID-19. The chain joins TRBV24-1 to TRBJ1-1; the D is unclear. Here the CDR3 reads CATSDWNTEAFF. The CDR3 DNA reads as TGTGCCACCAGTGACTGGAACACTGAAGCTTTCTTT.